A single sample is the source of the 4 T cell receptor beta chains below, sequenced in a study of T-cell memory formation after mild COVID-19. TCRdb redid the calling of the 5' RACE reads with MiXCR, one entry per CDR3 protein. This sample carries about 190,000 distinct CDR3 sequences, around 18% of them seen once, and the ten largest clones take 2% to 2.5%. Sequencing used PBMCs or a T cell subset sorted from them (not recorded which). Every receptor here comes from an adult woman who had mild COVID-19 (a few samples of this study predate the infection). Cell type and time point are not known.

This clonotype was counted ten times or more. The chain joins TRBV9 to TRBJ2-7; possibly TRBD1 for D (6 bases). Trimming stripped 4 bases from V and 0 bases from J, with 14 bases between. Germline V lookup: CDR1 SGDLS, CDR2 YYNGEE. The CDR3 is 15 residues long. CDR3: CASSPRTDNSYEQYF. The CDR3 DNA reads TGTGCCAGCAGCCCCCGGACAGACAACTCCTACGAGCAGTACTTC.

This chain joins TRBV6-5 and TRBJ2-7, with no clear D. The length of the CDR3 is 11 residues. V was clipped by 7 bases and J by 3 bases, with 7 bases between them. The germline CDR1 and CDR2 sequences are MNHEY and SVGAGI. CDR3 DNA: TGTGCCAGCAACCACAACTACGAGCAGTACTTC. It encodes CASNHNYEQYF.

This clonotype was observed many times. The chain carries TRBV7-2 and TRBJ2-5; TRBD2 agrees at 8 bases. CDR3 length equals 13 residues. V gave up 4 bases and J gave up 6 bases; unmatched junction bases: 4. Germline V gene sequence: CDR1 SGHTA, CDR2 FQGNSA. The CDR3 protein is CASSSGGPQTQYF. The DNA for the CDR3 is TGTGCCAGCAGCTCGGGAGGGCCGCAGACCCAGTACTTC.

The rearrangement links TRBV6-4 to TRBJ2-3; TRBD2 matches 10 bases. The length of the CDR3 is 17 residues. Per the germline V gene, CDR1 is MRHNA and CDR2 is SNTAGT. V dropped 0 bases and J dropped 5; count of bases not matched to a gene: 8. The CDR3 coding sequence is TGTGCCAGCAGTGACTCCGGGCTAGCGGGAGACCTAGATACGCAGTATTTT. Amino acids: CASSDSGLAGDLDTQYF.